Presented here are 27 T cell receptor beta chains from one specimen sequenced in a study of T-cell memory formation after mild COVID-19. TCRdb reprocessed the 5' RACE reads with MiXCR, giving one entry per CDR3 protein. This table has around 300,000 distinct CDR3 sequences, about 13% appearing once. The sequenced sample was PBMCs or a T cell subset sorted from them (not recorded which). The receptors were sampled from a man aged 18 to 35 who had mild COVID-19 (a few samples of this study predate the infection). Cell type and time point are not known.

This chain joins TRBV20-1 and TRBJ2-5; perhaps TRBD2 as D (5 bases). V lost 6 bases to trimming and J lost 1 base, with 12 bases between them. This CDR3 region has 13 residues. The V gene's germline CDR1 is DFQATT and CDR2 SNEGSKA (reference sequence). CDR3 amino acids: CSAPGGPQETQYF. The CDR3 DNA sequence: TGCAGTGCCCCCGGCGGGCCCCAAGAGACCCAGTACTTC.

This clonotype was detected only a few times. The rearrangement joins TRBV4-2 to TRBJ2-5; maybe TRBD2 (6 bases). The germline CDR1 and CDR2 sequences are LGHNA and YNFKEQ. The V end lost 0 bases, the J end lost 5 bases, and 22 bases lay between the germline ends. The CDR3 sequence is 18 residues long. CDR3 sequence reads: CASSQESAGSSEWETQYF. In DNA form, the CDR3 reads TGTGCCAGCAGCCAAGAGTCGGCGGGGTCTTCGGAATGGGAGACCCAGTACTTC.

The table lists this clonotype with a few counts. The chain is built from TRBV5-4 and TRBJ1-1; D not resolved. This CDR3 has 15 residues. From germline, CDR1 is SGHNT and CDR2 YYREEE (reference sequence). Trimming shortened V by 5 bases and J by 0 bases, and 14 bases separated the two germline ends. The CDR3: CASSLGFGLNTEAFF. CDR3 nucleotides: TGTGCCAGCAGTTTAGGGTTTGGGTTGAACACTGAAGCTTTCTTT.

This clonotype was detected a few times. V gene TRBV7-9 combines with J gene TRBJ2-5; TRBD2 aligns across 10 bases. The germline V gene has CDR1 SEHNR and CDR2 FQNEAQ (reference sequence). This CDR3 spans 17 amino acids. The V and J ends lost 5 bases and 3 bases, in that order; junction bases with no gene match: 12. CDR3 amino acids: CASSPASRTSGKETQYF. The CDR3 nucleotides read TGTGCCAGCAGCCCCGCATCCCGGACTAGCGGAAAAGAGACCCAGTACTTC.

The chain joins TRBV3-1 to TRBJ1-6; 8 bases agree with TRBD1. J lost 7 bases, V lost 4 bases, and 9 bases had no gene match. Germline CDR1 is LGHDT and CDR2 is YNNKEL (reference sequence). The CDR3 consists of 16 residues. The CDR3 spells CASSPGGRGQNSPLHF. Written as DNA, the CDR3 is TGTGCCAGCAGCCCTGGAGGCAGGGGGCAAAATTCACCCCTCCACTTT.

V and J are TRBV18 and TRBJ2-2; the D is unclear. CDR3 length: 16 amino acids. V shed 1 base and J shed 1 base, with 10 bases lying between them. CDR1 and CDR2 (germline): KGHSH, LQKENI. The CDR3, as DNA: TGTGCCAGCTCACCACAAGAGCTGAGGAACACCGGGGAGCTGTTTTTT. Translation gives CASSPQELRNTGELFF.

This clonotype was seen only a few times. CDR3 sequence: CASSPGTTLADTQYF. The DNA for the CDR3 is TGTGCCAGCAGCCCCGGGACTACTCTGGCAGATACGCAGTATTTT. The chain combines TRBV7-3 with TRBJ2-3, with TRBD2 matching 7 bases. V lost 5 bases, J lost 4 bases, and 9 bases stayed unmatched. CDR1 and CDR2 from the germline V gene are SGHTA and FQGTGA. The CDR3 sequence is 15 residues long.

A few counts support this clonotype. The chain employs TRBV21-1 and TRBJ1-2; the listed D gene, TRBD1, was not tested against the DNA. TRBV21-1 corresponds to a pseudogene. This CDR3 has 12 amino acids. The CDR3 DNA follows: TGTGCCAGCAGGAAAATGACAGTTGGCTACACCTTC. Translation gives CASRKMTVGYTF.

The chain is built from TRBV7-9 and TRBJ1-2, with D unresolved. This CDR3 has 14 residues. Germline-derived CDR1 and CDR2 are SEHNR and FQNEAQ (reference sequence). The V end was cut by 1 base, the J end by 3 bases, with 9 bases between. The CDR3 DNA reads as TGTGCCAGCAGCTTAGATGTCCGAGACTATGGCTACACCTTC. Residues: CASSLDVRDYGYTF.

This clonotype was counted between two and nine times. The chain joins TRBV12-3 or TRBV12-4 to TRBJ1-3; D perhaps matches TRBD1 (5 bases). CDR3 length: 15 amino acids. Trimming pared 3 bases from V and 0 bases from J, leaving 9 bases between. CDR3 region: CASSFGGYSGNTIYF. DNA of the CDR3: TGTGCCAGCAGTTTTGGGGGGTACTCTGGAAACACCATATATTTT.

This clonotype has just a few counts. The chain employs TRBV7-3 and TRBJ2-1; 9 bases map to TRBD2. V trimming: 5 bases; J trimming: 8 bases; junction bases outside the gene matches: 10. Looked up from germline, CDR1 is SGHTA and CDR2 is FQGTGA. This CDR3 has 15 residues. The CDR3 sequence is CASSPRRGGLDEQFF. CDR3 nucleotides: TGTGCCAGCAGCCCTAGGCGGGGGGGCCTTGATGAGCAGTTCTTC.

The V gene is TRBV25-1, the J gene TRBJ2-1; D not resolved. The CDR3 is 13 residues long. V lost 7 bases to trimming and J lost 5 bases, with 12 bases between them. CDR1 and CDR2 from the germline V gene are MGHDK and SYGVNS. The CDR3 DNA reads as TGTGCCAGCAAGTTTTCAGCAAACAATGAGCAGTTCTTC. It codes for CASKFSANNEQFF.

This clonotype was counted only a few times. The chain couples TRBV6-5 to TRBJ1-4, with 9 bases that match TRBD1. In germline, CDR1 is MNHEY, CDR2 SVGAGI. This CDR3 has 15 amino acids. Trimming at V came to 5 bases and at J to 15 bases, leaving 16 bases not matched to a gene. CDR3 coding DNA: TGTGCCAGCAGTACCCGGACAGGGGCCCCCGCAAATATGTTTTTT. It is translated as CASSTRTGAPANMFF.

The CDR3 DNA reads as TGTGCCAGCAGCGTAGGACTAGGTCCCCCCGCGGGTGGCTACACCTTC. It specifies CASSVGLGPPAGGYTF. The chain carries TRBV9 and TRBJ1-2; D is unresolved. CDR1 and CDR2 from the germline V gene are SGDLS and YYNGEE. This CDR3 spans 16 amino acids. V dropped 0 bases and J dropped 7 bases, with 19 bases sitting between them.

This clonotype was seen more than once but under ten times. This chain joins TRBV5-1 and TRBJ1-2; D is unresolved. Trimming left V 4 bases short and J 0 bases short, with 7 bases between. Per the germline V gene, CDR1 is SGHRS and CDR2 is YFSETQ. There are 13 residues in the CDR3. The CDR3 is CASSMTANYGYTF. CDR3 nucleotides: TGCGCCAGCAGCATGACGGCTAACTATGGCTACACCTTC.

This clonotype turned up a few times. The chain recombines TRBV12-3 or TRBV12-4 with TRBJ2-1; a possible D gene is TRBD2 (6 bases). The CDR3 extends over 14 amino acids. V shed 2 bases and J shed 5 bases, with 10 bases lying between them. CDR3 protein: CASSLLRGHNEQFF. In nucleotides, the CDR3 is TGTGCCAGCAGTTTATTGCGGGGCCACAATGAGCAGTTCTTC.

The chain employs TRBV4-2 and TRBJ2-1, with unresolved D. The CDR3 spans 15 residues. Germline V lookup: CDR1 LGHNA, CDR2 YNFKEQ. The germline V and J ends were trimmed by 0 bases and 3 bases, with 9 bases remaining between them. CDR3 amino acids: CASSQDLGGYNEQFF. The CDR3, as DNA: TGTGCCAGCAGCCAAGATCTCGGCGGCTACAATGAGCAGTTCTTC.

This clonotype was detected only a few times. This sequence joins TRBV3-1 and TRBJ2-7; a possible D gene is TRBD1 (6 bases). CDR3 size: 13 residues. Germline assignment: CDR1 LGHDT and CDR2 YNNKEL (reference sequence). The germline V and J ends were trimmed by 4 bases and 5 bases, with 12 bases remaining between them. In nucleotides, the CDR3 is TGTGCCAGCAGCCCCCGAGAGGGGGACGAGCAGTACGTC. Translation gives CASSPREGDEQYV.

V usage is TRBV3-1 and J usage is TRBJ2-5; 8 bases are a match to TRBD2. This CDR3 is 13 amino acids long. The ends lost 6 bases at V and 5 bases at J; junction bases unmatched: 5. Germline loops: CDR1 LGHDT, CDR2 YNNKEL (reference sequence). Here the CDR3 reads CASRRGALETQYF. The CDR3 region has the DNA TGTGCCAGCAGGCGGGGGGCTCTGGAGACCCAGTACTTC.

The rearrangement links TRBV5-1 to TRBJ2-1, with D perhaps TRBD1 (8 bases). The CDR3 runs 19 residues. V was trimmed by 4 bases and J by 5 bases, leaving 28 bases between them. Per germline, CDR1 SGHRS and CDR2 YFSETQ. The CDR3 loop reads CASSPTAIRGLAANNEQFF. The CDR3 bases are TGCGCCAGCAGCCCAACGGCTATCAGGGGGCTAGCGGCCAACAATGAGCAGTTCTTC.

This chain links TRBV29-1 with TRBJ2-3; D remains ambiguous. Germline V gene lookup returns CDR1 SQVTM and CDR2 ANQGSEA. Trimming stripped 5 bases from V and 5 bases from J, with 5 bases between. This CDR3 has 10 amino acids. CDR3: CSVTKDTQYF. CDR3 DNA sequence: TGCAGCGTTACTAAAGATACGCAGTATTTT.

The chain joins TRBV3-1 to TRBJ2-2; D might be TRBD1 (5 bases). CDR3 length: 14 amino acids. The V gene's germline CDR1 is LGHDT and CDR2 YNNKEL (reference sequence). The V gene lost 2 bases and the J gene lost 4 bases, with 8 bases spanning the gap. The CDR3 loop is CASSQTGATGELFF. CDR3 DNA: TGTGCCAGCAGCCAAACAGGAGCCACCGGGGAGCTGTTTTTT.

This clonotype was detected only a few times. The chain uses TRBV20-1 and TRBJ2-7; D unclear. The CDR3 runs 11 residues. Germline-derived CDR1 and CDR2 are DFQATT and SNEGSKA (reference sequence). Trimming removed 4 bases at V and 3 bases at J, with 7 bases between. CDR3 sequence (DNA): TGCAGTGCTACAGGAAACTACGAGCAGTACTTC. It translates to CSATGNYEQYF.

This chain uses TRBV2 with TRBJ2-3, with D unclear. Deletions cut 4 bases from V and 6 bases from J, with 11 bases between. Germline-derived CDR1 and CDR2 are SNHLY and FYNNEI. The CDR3 has 13 amino acids. CDR3 residues: CASSAEVRDTQYF. The CDR3 DNA follows: TGTGCCAGCAGTGCCGAAGTAAGGGATACGCAGTATTTT. Based on the CDR3 plus reference TRBV2 and TRBJ2-3, the full variable domain is EPEVTQTPSHQVTQMGQEVILRCVPISNHLYFYWYRQILGQKVEFLVSFYNNEISEKSEIFDDQFSVERPDGSNFTLKIRSTKLEDSAMYFCASSAEVRDTQYFGPGTRLTVL.

This clonotype was picked up many times. The chain carries TRBV7-6 and TRBJ2-6; D unresolved. CDR3 length: 15 amino acids. The V end lost 5 bases, the J end lost 0 bases, and 8 bases lay between the germline ends. Germline lookup yields CDR1 SGHVS and CDR2 FNYEAQ. The CDR3 bases are TGTGCCAGCAGCGGGCCAGCCTCTGGGGCCAACGTCCTGACTTTC. As protein: CASSGPASGANVLTF.

This clonotype was detected only a few times. J is TRBJ2-5 and V is TRBV9, with no clear D. Trimming shortened V by 1 base and J by 2 bases, and 6 bases separated the two germline ends. The V gene's germline CDR1 is SGDLS and CDR2 YYNGEE. The CDR3 is made up of 13 amino acids. The CDR3 nucleotides read TGTGCCAGCAGCGTACAGCTTCAAGAGACCCAGTACTTC. Amino acids: CASSVQLQETQYF.

The chain couples TRBV5-1 to TRBJ2-1; D gene unclear. Germline-derived CDR1 and CDR2 are SGHRS and YFSETQ. V was pared by 3 bases and J by 4 bases, with 8 bases between. The CDR3 covers 13 residues. In nucleotides, the CDR3 is TGCGCCAGCAGCTCGACTGGATACAATGAGCAGTTCTTC. It yields the protein CASSSTGYNEQFF.